These 3 T cell receptor beta chains originate from one sample sequenced in a study of cytomegalovirus exposure and HLA in healthy donors. PCR involved 60 Vbeta and 13 Jbeta primers. Repertoires were generated with immunoSEQ multiplex PCR, while TCRdb's copy carries only in-frame clones and drops some. Among 95,000 to 150,000 clones listed, more than 60% were seen once. Sequences were obtained from PBMCs. Receptor source: a man aged 18 to 35 in good health and CMV-seronegative.

The J gene is TRBJ2-5, the V gene TRBV28; the match to TRBD1 covers 8 bases. The J call may be incorrect, as the DNA end agrees better with TRBJ2-7. The CDR3 sequence is 14 residues long. Germline-derived CDR1 and CDR2 are MDHEN and SYDVKM. CDR3 sequence: CASSFRGRNNEQYF. The CDR3, as DNA: TGTGCCAGCAGTTTCAGGGGGCGCAATAACGAGCAGTACTTC.

The rearrangement uses TRBV6-1 and TRBJ1-4; weak D call: TRBD1 (5 bases). Trimming pared 6 bases from V and 4 bases from J, leaving 12 bases between. CDR1 and CDR2 from the germline V gene are MNHNS and SASEGT. This CDR3 has 14 amino acids. CDR3 region: CASRTWGLNEKLFF. CDR3 DNA: TGTGCCAGCAGAACCTGGGGCCTTAATGAAAAACTGTTTTTT.

This rearrangement joins TRBV19 to TRBJ1-5, with TRBD1 matching over 8 bases. In germline, CDR1 is LNHDA, CDR2 SQIVND (reference sequence). The J segment lost 2 bases and the V segment lost 7 bases, leaving 10 bases of the junction unmatched. The CDR3 is made up of 16 amino acids. CDR3: CASTERTGKGNQPQHF. CDR3 coding DNA: TGTGCCAGTACTGAGAGGACAGGGAAGGGCAATCAGCCCCAGCATTTT.